Listed below are T cell receptor beta chains from one sample, sequenced in a study of cytomegalovirus exposure and HLA in healthy donors. Clones were sequenced by immunoSEQ multiplex PCR, and TCRdb holds only the in-frame ones, with some missing. Of nearly 110,000 clones detected, 75% appear once; the ten largest clones hold around 2.8%. The sample consisted of PBMCs. These receptors came from a male donor in good health and CMV-seropositive. CDR3s include the opening cysteine and the closing phenylalanine or tryptophan. Fields, in order: CDR3 DNA, CDR3 protein, CDR3 length, V gene, J gene, D gene, clone size. D genes are given only for firm matches. Not all rows give a size; the values are once, few, many and, for expanded clones, a class.

CDR3 DNA: TGCGCCAGCAGCCAGATCGGACATTCCGGTGACATTCAGTACTTC; CDR3 protein: CASSQIGHSGDIQYF; CDR3 length: 15; V gene: TRBV4-3; J gene: TRBJ2-4; D gene: NA; clone size: few
CDR3 DNA: TGTGCCAGCAGCTTAATCCGGGACAGGGTCTACGAGCAGTACTTC; CDR3 protein: CASSLIRDRVYEQYF; CDR3 length: 15; V gene: TRBV13; J gene: TRBJ2-7; D gene: TRBD1; clone size: NA
CDR3 DNA: TGCAGCGTTCTCCCCAGGTCCTACAATGAGCAGTTCTTC; CDR3 protein: CSVLPRSYNEQFF; CDR3 length: 13; V gene: TRBV29-1; J gene: TRBJ2-1; D gene: NA; clone size: NA
CDR3 DNA: TGTGCCACCAGCAGAGTTTTGGGACAGGGGTCACACAATGAGCAGTTCTTC; CDR3 protein: CATSRVLGQGSHNEQFF; CDR3 length: 17; V gene: TRBV15; J gene: TRBJ2-1; D gene: TRBD1; clone size: NA
CDR3 DNA: TGTGCCAGCAGCTTGATAAGACTAGCGGGGGAGAACAATGAGCAGTTCTTC; CDR3 protein: CASSLIRLAGENNEQFF; CDR3 length: 17; V gene: TRBV5-4; J gene: TRBJ2-1; D gene: TRBD2; clone size: NA
CDR3 DNA: TGTGCCGCCGCCACAGGGTCCTACGAGCAGTACTTC; CDR3 protein: CAAATGSYEQYF; CDR3 length: 12; V gene: TRBV10-3; J gene: TRBJ2-7; D gene: NA; clone size: NA
CDR3 DNA: TGCGCCAGCAGCCAGATGTCCTCCTACGAGCAGTACTTC; CDR3 protein: CASSQMSSYEQYF; CDR3 length: 13; V gene: TRBV4-1; J gene: TRBJ2-7; D gene: NA; clone size: NA
CDR3 DNA: TGCGCCAGCAGTGCTCAGGGCGGGGGGCCCTACGAGCAGTACTTC; CDR3 protein: CASSAQGGGPYEQYF; CDR3 length: 15; V gene: TRBV10-2; J gene: TRBJ2-7; D gene: TRBD2; clone size: NA
CDR3 DNA: TGTGCCACCAGCAGAGATTTGGGGCCCCACCGATATGGCTACACCTTC; CDR3 protein: CATSRDLGPHRYGYTF; CDR3 length: 16; V gene: TRBV15; J gene: TRBJ1-2; D gene: NA; clone size: once
CDR3 DNA: TGTGCCAGCACCCCCCCAGGCAGATCCTACGAGCAGTACTTC; CDR3 protein: CASTPPGRSYEQYF; CDR3 length: 14; V gene: TRBV7-9; J gene: TRBJ2-7; D gene: NA; clone size: few
CDR3 DNA: TGTGCCAGCAGCTCAGGGCCCTACGAGCAGTACTTC; CDR3 protein: CASSSGPYEQYF; CDR3 length: 12; V gene: TRBV5-6; J gene: TRBJ2-7; D gene: NA; clone size: NA
CDR3 DNA: TGCGCCAGCAGCCAAGATACAGGAACAGCTGAAGCTTTCTTT; CDR3 protein: CASSQDTGTAEAFF; CDR3 length: 14; V gene: TRBV4-3; J gene: TRBJ1-1; D gene: NA; clone size: few
CDR3 DNA: TGCAGCGTTGCGTCGCTAAAGGAGGGCTACACCTTC; CDR3 protein: CSVASLKEGYTF; CDR3 length: 12; V gene: TRBV29-1; J gene: TRBJ1-2; D gene: NA; clone size: NA
CDR3 DNA: TGTGCCAGTAGTACCCCCGGAGCGGGGGGATTGGGGGAGCAGTACTTC; CDR3 protein: CASSTPGAGGLGEQYF; CDR3 length: 16; V gene: TRBV19; J gene: TRBJ2-7; D gene: TRBD2; clone size: NA
CDR3 DNA: TGTGCCAGCAGACCTTCGGCAGCAGGACACGTATTGTATGGCTACACCTTC; CDR3 protein: CASRPSAAGHVLYGYTF; CDR3 length: 17; V gene: TRBV28; J gene: TRBJ1-2; D gene: NA; clone size: NA
CDR3 DNA: TGTGCCAGCAGCTTGGCCGTTCGGGTCCATGAGCAGTTCTTC; CDR3 protein: CASSLAVRVHEQFF; CDR3 length: 14; V gene: TRBV5-4; J gene: TRBJ2-1; D gene: NA; clone size: NA
CDR3 DNA: TGTGCCAGCAGGCTGACAGGGTTTGCGGACAATGAGCAGTTCTTC; CDR3 protein: CASRLTGFADNEQFF; CDR3 length: 15; V gene: TRBV6-5; J gene: TRBJ2-1; D gene: TRBD1; clone size: NA
CDR3 DNA: TGTGCCAGCAGCCCGGCCCCGGGCACTGAAGCTTTCTTT; CDR3 protein: CASSPAPGTEAFF; CDR3 length: 13; V gene: TRBV7-6; J gene: TRBJ1-1; D gene: NA; clone size: NA
CDR3 DNA: TGCGCCAGCAGCCACGTCCCAGTCAATGAGCAGTTCTTC; CDR3 protein: CASSHVPVNEQFF; CDR3 length: 13; V gene: TRBV4-1; J gene: TRBJ2-1; D gene: NA; clone size: NA
CDR3 DNA: TGCGCCAGCAGCTTGCCAGGGGCCTACGAGCAGTACTTC; CDR3 protein: CASSLPGAYEQYF; CDR3 length: 13; V gene: TRBV5-1; J gene: TRBJ2-7; D gene: NA; clone size: NA
CDR3 DNA: TGTGCCAGTAGAGACGGGACAGGGGGCCACTATGGCTACACCTTC; CDR3 protein: CASRDGTGGHYGYTF; CDR3 length: 15; V gene: TRBV19; J gene: TRBJ1-2; D gene: TRBD1; clone size: once
CDR3 DNA: TGTGCCAGCAGCCCGGAACCGACAGGTGATTCCTACGAGCAGTACTTC; CDR3 protein: CASSPEPTGDSYEQYF; CDR3 length: 16; V gene: TRBV5-6; J gene: TRBJ2-7; D gene: NA; clone size: NA
CDR3 DNA: TGCGCCAGCAGCCAAGACGGGACATTCTCTGGAAACACCATATATTTT; CDR3 protein: CASSQDGTFSGNTIYF; CDR3 length: 16; V gene: TRBV4-1; J gene: TRBJ1-3; D gene: NA; clone size: NA
CDR3 DNA: TGCGCCAGCAGCCAAACTAGCGGGAGCACCGGGGAGCTGTTTTTT; CDR3 protein: CASSQTSGSTGELFF; CDR3 length: 15; V gene: TRBV4-3; J gene: TRBJ2-2; D gene: TRBD2; clone size: NA
CDR3 DNA: TGTGCCAGCAACTTAGGAACTAGCGTTGCCTACGAGCAGTACTTC; CDR3 protein: CASNLGTSVAYEQYF; CDR3 length: 15; V gene: TRBV7-9; J gene: TRBJ2-7; D gene: TRBD2; clone size: NA
CDR3 DNA: TGTGCCAGCAGTGTAAATCAGGTTCCCTACGAGCAGTACTTC; CDR3 protein: CASSVNQVPYEQYF; CDR3 length: 14; V gene: TRBV25-1; J gene: TRBJ2-7; D gene: NA; clone size: NA
CDR3 DNA: TGTGCCAGCAGTGCTCGCCGGGACTTCAATCAGCCCCAGCATTTT; CDR3 protein: CASSARRDFNQPQHF; CDR3 length: 15; V gene: TRBV27; J gene: TRBJ1-5; D gene: NA; clone size: NA
CDR3 DNA: TGCGCCAGCAGCTACCTAGCGGGGCAACAAGAGACCCAGTACTTC; CDR3 protein: CASSYLAGQQETQYF; CDR3 length: 15; V gene: TRBV5-1; J gene: TRBJ2-5; D gene: TRBD2; clone size: NA
CDR3 DNA: TGTGCCAGCAGCGTAGGCCCCTCGGTCTGGGGGTCTCGGACAGCCAGGTTCTCTGGAAACACCATATATTTT; CDR3 protein: CASSVGPSVWGSRTARFSGNTIYF; CDR3 length: 24; V gene: TRBV9; J gene: TRBJ1-3; D gene: NA; clone size: NA
CDR3 DNA: TGCGCCAGCAGCTTGGTTGGTAGTAGCGGGGATACGCAGTATTTT; CDR3 protein: CASSLVGSSGDTQYF; CDR3 length: 15; V gene: TRBV5-1; J gene: TRBJ2-3; D gene: TRBD2; clone size: NA
CDR3 DNA: TGTGCCAGTCTCAAGACAGGGACCCTCTACGAGCAGTACTTC; CDR3 protein: CASLKTGTLYEQYF; CDR3 length: 14; V gene: TRBV28; J gene: TRBJ2-7; D gene: TRBD1; clone size: NA
CDR3 DNA: TGCGCCAGCAGCCAGCAGGACAGGAGGCTGGCTGAAGCTTTCTTT; CDR3 protein: CASSQQDRRLAEAFF; CDR3 length: 15; V gene: TRBV4-1; J gene: TRBJ1-1; D gene: TRBD1; clone size: few
CDR3 DNA: TGTGCCAGCAGCGTCCCTCTAGCGGGGACAGATACGCAGTATTTT; CDR3 protein: CASSVPLAGTDTQYF; CDR3 length: 15; V gene: TRBV5-4; J gene: TRBJ2-3; D gene: TRBD2; clone size: few
CDR3 DNA: TGTGCCACCAGCACGGGAGGGACAGAGGGTGAAAAACTGTTTTTT; CDR3 protein: CATSTGGTEGEKLFF; CDR3 length: 15; V gene: TRBV15; J gene: TRBJ1-4; D gene: TRBD1; clone size: NA
CDR3 DNA: TGTGCCAGCAGTGATATAGGGGGCTTCTACGAGCAGTACTTC; CDR3 protein: CASSDIGGFYEQYF; CDR3 length: 14; V gene: TRBV25-1; J gene: TRBJ2-7; D gene: TRBD1; clone size: NA
CDR3 DNA: TGTGCCACCAGCAGAGGGGCAGGGGACAATCAGCCCCAGCATTTT; CDR3 protein: CATSRGAGDNQPQHF; CDR3 length: 15; V gene: TRBV15; J gene: TRBJ1-5; D gene: NA; clone size: NA
CDR3 DNA: TGTGCCAGCAGCTTAAATTTCCGGACAGCCCCCATCGAGTACTTC; CDR3 protein: CASSLNFRTAPIEYF; CDR3 length: 15; V gene: TRBV7-3; J gene: TRBJ2-7; D gene: NA; clone size: NA
CDR3 DNA: TGCGCCAGCAGCCAGCTAGAAACCGGGGAGCTGTTTTTT; CDR3 protein: CASSQLETGELFF; CDR3 length: 13; V gene: TRBV5-1; J gene: TRBJ2-2; D gene: NA; clone size: NA
CDR3 DNA: TGCGCCAGCAGCCAAGATTCCAGGGTGGATAACTATGGCTACACCTTC; CDR3 protein: CASSQDSRVDNYGYTF; CDR3 length: 16; V gene: TRBV4-3; J gene: TRBJ1-2; D gene: NA; clone size: NA
CDR3 DNA: TGTGCCAGCAGTTTCGGGGATTCACCCCTCCACTTT; CDR3 protein: CASSFGDSPLHF; CDR3 length: 12; V gene: TRBV27; J gene: TRBJ1-6; D gene: NA; clone size: NA
CDR3 DNA: TGCGCCAGCAGCTTCGACAGGGGGAAGGATGGCTACACCTTC; CDR3 protein: CASSFDRGKDGYTF; CDR3 length: 14; V gene: TRBV5-1; J gene: TRBJ1-2; D gene: TRBD1; clone size: NA
CDR3 DNA: TGTGCCAGCTTCTTTGGGGGGGGCTACACTGAAGCTTTCTTT; CDR3 protein: CASFFGGGYTEAFF; CDR3 length: 14; V gene: TRBV5-4; J gene: TRBJ1-1; D gene: NA; clone size: NA
CDR3 DNA: TGTGCCAGCAGCTTACTAGCGGGGTACAATGAGCAGTTCTTC; CDR3 protein: CASSLLAGYNEQFF; CDR3 length: 14; V gene: TRBV7-8; J gene: TRBJ2-1; D gene: TRBD2; clone size: NA
CDR3 DNA: TGTGCCAGCAGTGAATTAGTCGGCCCGGGTTTAGAGCAGTACTTC; CDR3 protein: CASSELVGPGLEQYF; CDR3 length: 15; V gene: TRBV6-1; J gene: TRBJ2-7; D gene: NA; clone size: NA
CDR3 DNA: TGTGCCAGCAGCCAAGGATCCCTAGCGGCCTACAATGAGCAGTTCTTC; CDR3 protein: CASSQGSLAAYNEQFF; CDR3 length: 16; V gene: TRBV4-2; J gene: TRBJ2-1; D gene: TRBD2; clone size: NA
CDR3 DNA: TGTGCCAGCAGTCCCCGGGACAGGGGGTACGAGCAGTACTTC; CDR3 protein: CASSPRDRGYEQYF; CDR3 length: 14; V gene: TRBV27; J gene: TRBJ2-7; D gene: TRBD1; clone size: once
CDR3 DNA: TGTGCCAGCAGCTCGACGTGGACAGTTTCCAAAAACATTCAGTACTTC; CDR3 protein: CASSSTWTVSKNIQYF; CDR3 length: 16; V gene: TRBV7-9; J gene: TRBJ2-4; D gene: NA; clone size: NA
CDR3 DNA: TGTGCCAGCAGCACTCAGGGCTACGGTCAGCCCCAGCATTTT; CDR3 protein: CASSTQGYGQPQHF; CDR3 length: 14; V gene: TRBV7-2; J gene: TRBJ1-5; D gene: NA; clone size: NA